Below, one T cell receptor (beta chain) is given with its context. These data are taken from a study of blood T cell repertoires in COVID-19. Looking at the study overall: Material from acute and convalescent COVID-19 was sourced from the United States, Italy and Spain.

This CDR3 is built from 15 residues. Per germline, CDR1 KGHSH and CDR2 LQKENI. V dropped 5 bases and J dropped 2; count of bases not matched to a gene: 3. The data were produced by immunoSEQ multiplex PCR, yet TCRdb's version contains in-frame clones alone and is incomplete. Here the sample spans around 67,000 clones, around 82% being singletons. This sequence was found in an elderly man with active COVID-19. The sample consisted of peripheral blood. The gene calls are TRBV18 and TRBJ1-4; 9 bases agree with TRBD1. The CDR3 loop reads CASSTDRGTNEKLFF. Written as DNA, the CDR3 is TGTGCCAGCTCAACTGACAGGGGGACTAATGAAAAACTGTTTTTT.